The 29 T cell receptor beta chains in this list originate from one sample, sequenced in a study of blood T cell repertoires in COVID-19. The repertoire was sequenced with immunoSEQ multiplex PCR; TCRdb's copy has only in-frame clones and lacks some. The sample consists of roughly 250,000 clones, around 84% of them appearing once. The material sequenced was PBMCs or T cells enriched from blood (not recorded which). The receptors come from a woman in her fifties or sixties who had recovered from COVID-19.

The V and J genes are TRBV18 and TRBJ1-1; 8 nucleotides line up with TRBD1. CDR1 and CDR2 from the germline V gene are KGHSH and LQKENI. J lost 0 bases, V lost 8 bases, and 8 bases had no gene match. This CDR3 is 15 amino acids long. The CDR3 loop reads CASARQGLMNTEAFF. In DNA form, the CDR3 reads TGTGCCAGCGCCCGACAGGGGCTTATGAACACTGAAGCTTTCTTT.

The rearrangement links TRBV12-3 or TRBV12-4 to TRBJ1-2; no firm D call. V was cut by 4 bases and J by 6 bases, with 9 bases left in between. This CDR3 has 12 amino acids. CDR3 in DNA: TGTGCCAGCAGTTCACTTTTGAATGGCTACACCTTC. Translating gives CASSSLLNGYTF.

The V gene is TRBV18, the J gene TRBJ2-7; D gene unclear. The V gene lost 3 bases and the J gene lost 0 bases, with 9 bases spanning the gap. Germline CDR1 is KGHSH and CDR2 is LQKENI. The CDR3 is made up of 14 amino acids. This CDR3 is CASSPLFSSYEQYF. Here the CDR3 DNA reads TGTGCCAGCTCACCCCTGTTTAGCTCCTACGAGCAGTACTTC.

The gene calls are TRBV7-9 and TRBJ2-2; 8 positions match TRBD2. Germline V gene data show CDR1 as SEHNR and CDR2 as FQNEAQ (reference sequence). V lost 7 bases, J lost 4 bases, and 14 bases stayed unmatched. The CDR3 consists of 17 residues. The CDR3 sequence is CASTEWGLELGTGELFF. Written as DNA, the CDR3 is TGTGCCAGCACCGAATGGGGACTAGAGTTGGGCACCGGGGAGCTGTTTTTT.

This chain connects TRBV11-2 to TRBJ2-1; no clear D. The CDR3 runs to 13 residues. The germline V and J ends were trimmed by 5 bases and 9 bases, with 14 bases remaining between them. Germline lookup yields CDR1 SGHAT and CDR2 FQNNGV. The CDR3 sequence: CASSIVASSEQFF. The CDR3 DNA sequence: TGTGCCAGCAGCATTGTGGCTAGTTCTGAGCAGTTCTTC.

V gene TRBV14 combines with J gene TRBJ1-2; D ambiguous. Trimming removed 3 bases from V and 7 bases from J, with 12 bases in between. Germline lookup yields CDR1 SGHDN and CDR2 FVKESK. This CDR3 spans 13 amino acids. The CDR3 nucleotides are TGTGCCAGCAGCCACCTAAATCGGGTTGGCTACACCTTC. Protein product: CASSHLNRVGYTF. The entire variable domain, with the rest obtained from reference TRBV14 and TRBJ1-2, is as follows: EAGVTQFPSHSVIEKGQTVTLRCDPISGHDNLYWYRRVMGKEIKFLLHFVKESKQDESGMPNNRFLAERTGGTYSTLKVQPAELEDSGVYFCASSHLNRVGYTFGSGTRLTVV.

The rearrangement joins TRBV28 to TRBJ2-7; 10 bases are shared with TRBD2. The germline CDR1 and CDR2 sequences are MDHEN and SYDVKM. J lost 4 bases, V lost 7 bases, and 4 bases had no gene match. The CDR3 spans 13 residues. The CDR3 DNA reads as TGTGCCAGCACCTCTAGCGGGAGTTACGAGCAGTACTTC. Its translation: CASTSSGSYEQYF.

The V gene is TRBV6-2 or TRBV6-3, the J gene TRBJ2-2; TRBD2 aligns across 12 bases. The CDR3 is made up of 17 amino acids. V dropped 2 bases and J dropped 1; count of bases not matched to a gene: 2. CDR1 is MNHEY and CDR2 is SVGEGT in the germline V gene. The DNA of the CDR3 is TGTGCCAGCAGTTACGAACTAGCGGGAGGGAACACCGGGGAGCTGTTTTTT. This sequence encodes CASSYELAGGNTGELFF.

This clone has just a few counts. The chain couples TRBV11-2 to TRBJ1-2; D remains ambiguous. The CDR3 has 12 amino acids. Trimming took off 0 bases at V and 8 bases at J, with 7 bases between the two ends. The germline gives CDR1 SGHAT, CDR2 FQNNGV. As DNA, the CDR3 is TGTGCCAGCAGCTTAGATCGTCGGGGCTACACCTTC. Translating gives CASSLDRRGYTF.

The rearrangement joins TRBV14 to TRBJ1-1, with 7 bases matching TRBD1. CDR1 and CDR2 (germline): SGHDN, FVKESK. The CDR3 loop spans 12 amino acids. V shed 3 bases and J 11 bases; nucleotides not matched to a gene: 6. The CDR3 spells CASSHMTGRAFF. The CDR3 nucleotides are TGTGCCAGCAGCCACATGACAGGGAGGGCTTTCTTT.

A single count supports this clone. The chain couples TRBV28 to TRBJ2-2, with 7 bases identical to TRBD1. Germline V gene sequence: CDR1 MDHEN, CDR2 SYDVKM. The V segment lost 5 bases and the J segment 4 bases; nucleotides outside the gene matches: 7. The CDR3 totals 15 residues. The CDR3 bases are TGTGCCAGCAGTACGACAGGGCAGGGCACCGGGGAGCTGTTTTTT. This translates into CASSTTGQGTGELFF.

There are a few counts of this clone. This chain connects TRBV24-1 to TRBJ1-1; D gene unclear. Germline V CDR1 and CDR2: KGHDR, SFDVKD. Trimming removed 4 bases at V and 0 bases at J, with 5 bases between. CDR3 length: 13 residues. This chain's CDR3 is CATSEHMNTEAFF. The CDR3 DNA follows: TGTGCCACCAGTGAGCACATGAACACTGAAGCTTTCTTT.

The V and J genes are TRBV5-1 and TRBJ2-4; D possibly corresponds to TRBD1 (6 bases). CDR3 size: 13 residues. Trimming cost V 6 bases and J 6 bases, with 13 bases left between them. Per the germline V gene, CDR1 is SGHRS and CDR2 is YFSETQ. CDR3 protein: CASTLEQGNIQYF. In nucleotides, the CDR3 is TGCGCCAGCACCTTAGAACAGGGAAACATTCAGTACTTC.

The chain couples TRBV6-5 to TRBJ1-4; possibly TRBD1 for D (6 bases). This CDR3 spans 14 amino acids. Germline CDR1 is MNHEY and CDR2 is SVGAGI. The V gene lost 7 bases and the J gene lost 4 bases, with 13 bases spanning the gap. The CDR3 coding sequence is TGTGCCAGCATAAGCAGGGGCATTAATGAAAAACTGTTTTTT. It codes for CASISRGINEKLFF.

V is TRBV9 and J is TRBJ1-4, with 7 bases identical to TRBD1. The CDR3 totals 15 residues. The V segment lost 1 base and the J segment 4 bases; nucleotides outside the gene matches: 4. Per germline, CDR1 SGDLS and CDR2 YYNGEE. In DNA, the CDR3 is TGTGCCAGCAGCGTAAGACAGGGCCTTAATGAAAAACTGTTTTTT. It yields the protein CASSVRQGLNEKLFF.

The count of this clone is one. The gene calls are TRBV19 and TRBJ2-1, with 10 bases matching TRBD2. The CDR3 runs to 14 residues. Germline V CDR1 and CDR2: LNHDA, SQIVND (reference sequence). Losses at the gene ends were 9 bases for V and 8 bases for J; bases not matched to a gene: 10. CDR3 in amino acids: CASRPSGRGYEQFF. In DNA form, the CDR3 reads TGTGCCAGCCGACCTAGCGGGAGAGGATATGAGCAGTTCTTC.

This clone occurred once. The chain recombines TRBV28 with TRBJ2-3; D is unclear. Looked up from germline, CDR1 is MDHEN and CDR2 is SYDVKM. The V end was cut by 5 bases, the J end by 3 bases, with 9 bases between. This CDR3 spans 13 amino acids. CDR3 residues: CASSPRLTDTQYF. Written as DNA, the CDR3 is TGTGCCAGCAGTCCTAGATTGACAGATACGCAGTATTTT.

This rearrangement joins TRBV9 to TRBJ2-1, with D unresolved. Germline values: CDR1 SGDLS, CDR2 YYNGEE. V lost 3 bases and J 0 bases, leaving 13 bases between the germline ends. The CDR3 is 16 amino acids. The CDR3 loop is CASSGAPSGSYNEQFF. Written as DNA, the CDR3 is TGTGCCAGCAGCGGCGCCCCCTCCGGCTCCTACAATGAGCAGTTCTTC.

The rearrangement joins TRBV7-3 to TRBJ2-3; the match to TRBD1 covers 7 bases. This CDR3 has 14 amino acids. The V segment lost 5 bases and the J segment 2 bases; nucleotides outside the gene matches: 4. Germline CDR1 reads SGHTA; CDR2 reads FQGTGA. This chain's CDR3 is CASSQGQHTDTQYF. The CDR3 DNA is TGTGCCAGCAGCCAGGGACAGCACACAGATACGCAGTATTTT.

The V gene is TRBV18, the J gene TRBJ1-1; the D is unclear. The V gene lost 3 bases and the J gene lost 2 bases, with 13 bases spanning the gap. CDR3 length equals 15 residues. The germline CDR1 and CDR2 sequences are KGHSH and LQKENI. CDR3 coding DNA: TGTGCCAGCTCACCTCTCCCGGGAGCCAACACTGAAGCTTTCTTT. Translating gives CASSPLPGANTEAFF.

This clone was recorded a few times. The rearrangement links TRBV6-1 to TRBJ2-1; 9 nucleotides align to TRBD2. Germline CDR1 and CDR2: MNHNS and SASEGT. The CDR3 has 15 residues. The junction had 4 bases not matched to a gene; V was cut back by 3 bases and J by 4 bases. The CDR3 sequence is CASSEAGGEYNEQFF. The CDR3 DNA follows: TGTGCCAGCAGTGAGGCGGGAGGGGAATACAATGAGCAGTTCTTC.

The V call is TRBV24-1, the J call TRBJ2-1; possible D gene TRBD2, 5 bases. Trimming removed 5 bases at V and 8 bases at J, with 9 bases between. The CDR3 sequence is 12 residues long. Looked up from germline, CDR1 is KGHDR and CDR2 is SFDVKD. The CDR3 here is CATSGGLDEQFF. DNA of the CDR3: TGTGCCACCAGTGGCGGGTTAGATGAGCAGTTCTTC.

CDR3 DNA sequence: TGTGCCAGCAGCTATAGCACAGATACGCAGTATTTT. Residues: CASSYSTDTQYF. J is TRBJ2-3 and V is TRBV12-3 or TRBV12-4; D not certain. This CDR3 is 12 amino acids long. The germline V and J ends were trimmed by 6 bases and 0 bases, with 4 bases remaining between them.

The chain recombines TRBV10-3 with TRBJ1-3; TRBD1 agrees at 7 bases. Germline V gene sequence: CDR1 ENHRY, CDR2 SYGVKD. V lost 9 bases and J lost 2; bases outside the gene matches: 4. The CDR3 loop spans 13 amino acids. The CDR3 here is CAIEGAPGNTIYF. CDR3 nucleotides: TGTGCCATTGAGGGGGCCCCTGGAAACACCATATATTTT.

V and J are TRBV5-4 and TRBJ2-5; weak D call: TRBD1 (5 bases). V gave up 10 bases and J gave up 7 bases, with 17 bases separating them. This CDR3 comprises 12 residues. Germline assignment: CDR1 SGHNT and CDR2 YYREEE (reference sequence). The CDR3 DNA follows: TGTGCCTGTTCGAGGATAAGGGGGACCCAGTACTTC. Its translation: CACSRIRGTQYF.

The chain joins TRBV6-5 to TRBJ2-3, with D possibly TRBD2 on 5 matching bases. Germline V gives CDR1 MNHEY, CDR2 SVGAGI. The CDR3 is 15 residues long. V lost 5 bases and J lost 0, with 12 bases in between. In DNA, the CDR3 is TGTGCCAGCAGTCCGGCGGAGCGGAGCACAGATACGCAGTATTTT. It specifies CASSPAERSTDTQYF.

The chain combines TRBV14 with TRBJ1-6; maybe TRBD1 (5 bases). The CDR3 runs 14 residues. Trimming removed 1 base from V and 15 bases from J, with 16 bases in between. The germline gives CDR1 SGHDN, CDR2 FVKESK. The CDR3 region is CASSQVGRAPLLHF. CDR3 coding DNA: TGTGCCAGCAGCCAAGTGGGCAGGGCCCCACTCCTCCACTTT.

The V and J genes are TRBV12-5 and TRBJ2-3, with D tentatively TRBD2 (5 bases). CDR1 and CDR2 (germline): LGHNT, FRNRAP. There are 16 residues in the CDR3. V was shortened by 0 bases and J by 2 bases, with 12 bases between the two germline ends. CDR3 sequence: CASGLVLGRNTDTQYF. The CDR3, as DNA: TGTGCTAGTGGTTTGGTACTAGGCCGAAACACAGATACGCAGTATTTT.

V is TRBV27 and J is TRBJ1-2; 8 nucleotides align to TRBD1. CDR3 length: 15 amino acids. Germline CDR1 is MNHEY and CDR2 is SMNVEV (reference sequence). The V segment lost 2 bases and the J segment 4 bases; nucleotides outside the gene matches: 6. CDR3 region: CASSLMGQAFYGYTF. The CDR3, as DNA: TGTGCCAGCAGTTTAATGGGACAGGCCTTCTATGGCTACACCTTC.